These 11 T cell receptor beta chains were sequenced from one sample in a study of regulatory T cells in long-lasting Graves disease. Library construction for TCR beta used iRepertoire HTBI primers and Arm-PCR of CDR3 regions. TCRdb re-derived calls from the multiplex PCR reads in MiXCR, one entry per CDR3 protein. The sample records about 470,000 distinct CDR3 sequences, roughly 21% being singletons. Time point denoted: persistent/refractory GD, antithyroid drugs over 5 years with positive TRAb. Making the TCR library involved RNA that had been extracted from PBMCs. The sequenced sample was peripheral blood mononuclear cells (PBMCs), obtained when the disease was refractory, from a patient treated with antithyroid drugs. Source of these receptors: a female donor with Graves disease.

Regarding this clonotype: It may be a read error: a sequence one base away is much more abundant. This sequence joins TRBV28 and TRBJ1-1; D possibly corresponds to TRBD1 (6 bases). Trimming took off 7 bases at V and 3 bases at J, with 15 bases between the two ends. Per germline, CDR1 MDHEN and CDR2 SYDVKM. This CDR3 has 14 residues. The CDR3 sequence: CASTGTKKDTEAFF. The CDR3 DNA reads TGTGCCAGCACAGGGACAAAGAAGGACACTGAAGCTTTCTTT.

This clonotype was seen at least ten times. The J gene is TRBJ2-7, the V gene TRBV5-1, with 11 bases aligning to TRBD1. Germline CDR1 and CDR2: SGHRS and YFSETQ. The CDR3 length is 17 residues. J was trimmed by 5 bases and V by 0 bases; bases with no gene match: 10. The CDR3: CASSLEFLGQGGDEQYF. In nucleotides, the CDR3 is TGCGCCAGCAGCTTGGAATTTTTGGGACAGGGGGGCGACGAGCAGTACTTC.

This clonotype came up many times. The genes are TRBV28 and TRBJ2-5, with D perhaps matching TRBD2 (5 bases). V lost 6 bases and J 12 bases, leaving 17 bases between the germline ends. Looked up from germline, CDR1 is MDHEN and CDR2 is SYDVKM. CDR3 size: 12 residues. In nucleotides, the CDR3 is TGTGCCAGCAGCCGTGACCCGGGAACTAAGTACTTC. It yields the protein CASSRDPGTKYF.

This clonotype was counted between two and nine times. J is TRBJ2-4 and V is TRBV20-1, with 7 bases identical to TRBD1. With V trimmed by 3 bases and J by 2 bases, 1 base remained unmatched. This CDR3 is 13 amino acids long. CDR1 and CDR2 (germline): DFQATT, SNEGSKA (reference sequence). Here the CDR3 reads CSARTGSKNIQYF. CDR3 bases: TGCAGTGCTAGGACAGGGTCCAAAAACATTCAGTACTTC.

The chain employs TRBV20-1 and TRBJ2-7; 7 nucleotides line up with TRBD2. The CDR3 loop spans 13 amino acids. CDR1 is DFQATT and CDR2 is SNEGSKA in the germline V gene (reference sequence). V was pared by 3 bases and J by 3 bases, with 5 bases of the junction left unmatched. As DNA, the CDR3 is TGCAGTGCTAGGAAGACTAGCCGCTACGAGCAGTACTTC. This encodes CSARKTSRYEQYF.

This clonotype was detected only once. CDR3 sequence: CATSDPDRPYNEQFF. The DNA of the CDR3 is TGTGCCACCAGTGACCCTGACAGGCCCTACAATGAGCAGTTCTTC. The gene calls are TRBV24-1 and TRBJ2-1; tentative D call: TRBD1 (6 bases). Germline V CDR1 and CDR2: KGHDR, SFDVKD. The V and J ends lost 4 bases and 2 bases respectively, with 11 bases between them. This CDR3 spans 15 amino acids.

The rearrangement links TRBV6-1 to TRBJ2-7; D tentatively reads TRBD1 or TRBD2 (6 bases each). Trimming shortened V by 5 bases and J by 5 bases, and 13 bases separated the two germline ends. Per the germline V gene, CDR1 is MNHNS and CDR2 is SASEGT. The CDR3 extends over 13 amino acids. This CDR3 reads CASSTGGQNEQYF. DNA for the CDR3: TGTGCCAGCAGTACTGGGGGGCAGAACGAGCAGTACTTC.

This chain uses TRBV4-2 with TRBJ2-5; D is unresolved. This CDR3 has 14 residues. The germline V gene has CDR1 LGHNA and CDR2 YNFKEQ. The V end was cut by 0 bases, the J end by 10 bases, with 15 bases between. CDR3 DNA sequence: TGTGCCAGCAGCCAAGATCCCGACTCTCAGGTCCAGTACTTC. The encoded protein is CASSQDPDSQVQYF.

Ten or more counts support this clonotype. In nucleotides, the CDR3 is TGCAGCGCTGGTAGTATGGAGGCCCCAGGTGAAAAACTGTTTTTT. Its protein is CSAGSMEAPGEKLFF. The V gene is TRBV20-1, the J gene TRBJ1-4; no reliable D call. The CDR3 is made up of 15 amino acids. Germline V gene data show CDR1 as DFQATT and CDR2 as SNEGSKA (reference sequence).

This clonotype was seen ten or more times. This chain joins TRBV7-2 and TRBJ2-5; the D is unclear. The V end lost 5 bases, the J end lost 1 base, and 11 bases lay between the germline ends. From germline, CDR1 is SGHTA and CDR2 FQGNSA. CDR3 size: 14 residues. For the CDR3, the DNA is TGTGCCAGCAGCCGATCGACTGCCCAAGAGACCCAGTACTTC. Its translation is CASSRSTAQETQYF. Filled out from reference TRBV7-2 and TRBJ2-5, the complete variable domain reads GAGVSQSPSNKVTEKGKDVELRCDPISGHTALYWYRQSLGQGLEFLIYFQGNSAPDKSGLPSDRFSAERTGGSVSTLTIQRTQQEDSAVYLCASSRSTAQETQYFGPGTRLLVL.

This clonotype was recorded a few times. The V call is TRBV7-9, the J call TRBJ2-7; TRBD1 matches 8 bases. CDR3 length: 15 amino acids. With 5 bases clipped from V and 0 bases from J, the junction kept 6 bases outside the gene matches. In germline, CDR1 is SEHNR, CDR2 FQNEAQ (reference sequence). The CDR3 is CASSRRTGSSYEQYF. The CDR3 bases are TGTGCCAGCAGCCGCCGGACAGGGAGCTCCTACGAGCAGTACTTC.